This is a list of T cell receptor beta chains from one sample in a study. Each CDR3 protein is one row after TCRdb ran MiXCR on the multiplex PCR reads. The sample holds 2,700 or so distinct CDR3 sequences; approximately 5% are singletons and the top ten take 10% to 11%. The sequenced sample consisted of naive CD4+ T cells sorted from blood. Every receptor here comes from a female donor with breast cancer. CDR3s include the opening cysteine and the closing phenylalanine or tryptophan. Each record gives: V gene, J gene, clone size, CDR3 protein. Some rows have no size entry. The others give once, few or many, or a class for an expanded clone.

V gene: TRBV12-3/TRBV12-4; J gene: TRBJ1-2; clone size: medium-sized; CDR3 protein: CASSFRDSGPYGYTF
V gene: TRBV12-3/TRBV12-4; J gene: TRBJ1-2; clone size: medium-sized; CDR3 protein: CASSNRDRNYGYTF
V gene: TRBV12-3/TRBV12-4; J gene: TRBJ1-2; clone size: medium-sized; CDR3 protein: CASSPIRDSRNYGYTF
V gene: TRBV12-3/TRBV12-4; J gene: TRBJ1-2; clone size: medium-sized; CDR3 protein: CASTLTGNYGYTF
V gene: TRBV12-3/TRBV12-4; J gene: TRBJ1-2; clone size: many; CDR3 protein: CASSLALFRESYYGYTF
V gene: TRBV12-3/TRBV12-4; J gene: TRBJ1-2; clone size: medium-sized; CDR3 protein: CASSWTGLDGYTF
V gene: TRBV12-3/TRBV12-4; J gene: TRBJ1-2; clone size: medium-sized; CDR3 protein: CASTLQSNYGYTF
V gene: TRBV12-3/TRBV12-4; J gene: TRBJ1-2; clone size: medium-sized; CDR3 protein: CASSGTGRVYGYTF
V gene: TRBV12-3/TRBV12-4; J gene: TRBJ1-2; clone size: medium-sized; CDR3 protein: CASSLDYRETFNYGYTF
V gene: TRBV12-3/TRBV12-4; J gene: TRBJ1-2; clone size: medium-sized; CDR3 protein: CASSSDRDLSYGYTF
V gene: TRBV12-3/TRBV12-4; J gene: TRBJ1-2; clone size: .; CDR3 protein: CASRNSGGGPGYGYTF
V gene: TRBV12-3/TRBV12-4; J gene: TRBJ1-2; clone size: medium-sized; CDR3 protein: CASSTRRVEGYTF
V gene: TRBV12-3/TRBV12-4; J gene: TRBJ1-2; clone size: medium-sized; CDR3 protein: CASSRQGKDYGYTF
V gene: TRBV12-3/TRBV12-4; J gene: TRBJ1-2; clone size: medium-sized; CDR3 protein: CASSSETGRGYGYTF
V gene: TRBV12-3/TRBV12-4; J gene: TRBJ1-2; clone size: medium-sized; CDR3 protein: CASSLVHGYTF
V gene: TRBV12-3/TRBV12-4; J gene: TRBJ1-2; clone size: medium-sized; CDR3 protein: CASSPLGQTNYGYTF
V gene: TRBV12-3/TRBV12-4; J gene: TRBJ1-2; clone size: medium-sized; CDR3 protein: CASSLMAGKVGYTF
V gene: TRBV12-3/TRBV12-4; J gene: TRBJ1-2; clone size: medium-sized; CDR3 protein: CASSLETVYGYTF
V gene: TRBV12-3/TRBV12-4; J gene: TRBJ1-2; clone size: medium-sized; CDR3 protein: CASSYTGQEGYTF
V gene: TRBV12-3/TRBV12-4; J gene: TRBJ1-2; clone size: .; CDR3 protein: CASSLRQDYGYTF
V gene: TRBV12-3/TRBV12-4; J gene: TRBJ1-2; clone size: medium-sized; CDR3 protein: CASSSLIYGYTF
V gene: TRBV12-3/TRBV12-4; J gene: TRBJ1-2; clone size: medium-sized; CDR3 protein: CASSLDTGGNYGYTF
V gene: TRBV12-3/TRBV12-4; J gene: TRBJ1-2; clone size: large; CDR3 protein: CASGEDRTGYGYTF
V gene: TRBV12-3/TRBV12-4; J gene: TRBJ1-2; clone size: medium-sized; CDR3 protein: CASSRDTANYGYTF
V gene: TRBV12-3/TRBV12-4; J gene: TRBJ1-2; clone size: medium-sized; CDR3 protein: CASRFVGSNYGYTF
V gene: TRBV12-3/TRBV12-4; J gene: TRBJ1-2; clone size: medium-sized; CDR3 protein: CASRAGFYGYTF
V gene: TRBV12-3/TRBV12-4; J gene: TRBJ1-2; clone size: medium-sized; CDR3 protein: CASSTRGVPNYGYTF
V gene: TRBV12-3/TRBV12-4; J gene: TRBJ1-2; clone size: medium-sized; CDR3 protein: CASSLGTGAPGYGYTF
V gene: TRBV12-3/TRBV12-4; J gene: TRBJ1-2; clone size: medium-sized; CDR3 protein: CASSGANYGYTF
V gene: TRBV12-3/TRBV12-4; J gene: TRBJ1-2; clone size: medium-sized; CDR3 protein: CASSRDSYTNRYGYTF
V gene: TRBV12-3/TRBV12-4; J gene: TRBJ1-2; clone size: medium-sized; CDR3 protein: CASSLGPGQGGEGYTF
V gene: TRBV12-3/TRBV12-4; J gene: TRBJ1-2; clone size: medium-sized; CDR3 protein: CASSPTENYGYTF
V gene: TRBV12-3/TRBV12-4; J gene: TRBJ1-2; clone size: many; CDR3 protein: CASSLRLYGYTF
V gene: TRBV12-3/TRBV12-4; J gene: TRBJ1-2; clone size: medium-sized; CDR3 protein: CASSPGTGRLGYTF
V gene: TRBV12-3/TRBV12-4; J gene: TRBJ1-2; clone size: medium-sized; CDR3 protein: CASSRDREAEGYTF
V gene: TRBV12-3/TRBV12-4; J gene: TRBJ1-2; clone size: medium-sized; CDR3 protein: CASRPWDSWTNGYTF
V gene: TRBV12-3/TRBV12-4; J gene: TRBJ1-2; clone size: medium-sized; CDR3 protein: CASSLNVQAGINGYTF
V gene: TRBV12-3/TRBV12-4; J gene: TRBJ1-2; clone size: medium-sized; CDR3 protein: CASRDRALLNYGYTF
V gene: TRBV12-3/TRBV12-4; J gene: TRBJ1-2; clone size: medium-sized; CDR3 protein: CASSFRQGDQSYTF
V gene: TRBV12-3/TRBV12-4; J gene: TRBJ1-2; clone size: medium-sized; CDR3 protein: CASSVTGDGYTF
V gene: TRBV12-3/TRBV12-4; J gene: TRBJ1-2; clone size: medium-sized; CDR3 protein: CASSLAEAPRGYTF
V gene: TRBV12-3/TRBV12-4; J gene: TRBJ1-2; clone size: medium-sized; CDR3 protein: CASSSAGSYGYTF
V gene: TRBV12-3/TRBV12-4; J gene: TRBJ1-2; clone size: medium-sized; CDR3 protein: CASSFNRDGGYTF
V gene: TRBV12-3/TRBV12-4; J gene: TRBJ1-2; clone size: medium-sized; CDR3 protein: CASRITRTARGYGYTF
V gene: TRBV12-3/TRBV12-4; J gene: TRBJ1-2; clone size: medium-sized; CDR3 protein: CASRSTGSGYGYTF
V gene: TRBV12-3/TRBV12-4; J gene: TRBJ1-2; clone size: medium-sized; CDR3 protein: CASSLDVSLPVYGYTF
V gene: TRBV12-3/TRBV12-4; J gene: TRBJ1-2; clone size: many; CDR3 protein: CASSFGSGRAYGYTF
V gene: TRBV12-3/TRBV12-4; J gene: TRBJ1-2; clone size: medium-sized; CDR3 protein: CASSLGQGLNYGYTF
V gene: TRBV12-5; J gene: TRBJ1-2; clone size: medium-sized; CDR3 protein: CASGSLPGQGAGYTF
V gene: TRBV12-3/TRBV12-4; J gene: TRBJ1-2; clone size: medium-sized; CDR3 protein: CASSQSLISVMGYTF
V gene: TRBV12-3/TRBV12-4; J gene: TRBJ1-2; clone size: medium-sized; CDR3 protein: CASSLRRTSNYGYTF
V gene: TRBV12-3/TRBV12-4; J gene: TRBJ1-2; clone size: medium-sized; CDR3 protein: CASIMVNYGYTF
V gene: TRBV12-3/TRBV12-4; J gene: TRBJ1-2; clone size: medium-sized; CDR3 protein: CASSSGDVVYGYTF
V gene: TRBV12-3/TRBV12-4; J gene: TRBJ1-2; clone size: medium-sized; CDR3 protein: CASSFGSVYGYTF
V gene: TRBV12-3/TRBV12-4; J gene: TRBJ1-2; clone size: medium-sized; CDR3 protein: CASSLTANYGYTF
V gene: TRBV12-3/TRBV12-4; J gene: TRBJ1-2; clone size: medium-sized; CDR3 protein: CASSLTGPNYGYTF
V gene: TRBV12-3/TRBV12-4; J gene: TRBJ1-2; clone size: medium-sized; CDR3 protein: CASSLGQGGGYTF
V gene: TRBV12-3/TRBV12-4; J gene: TRBJ1-2; clone size: medium-sized; CDR3 protein: CASSARDRANYGYTF
V gene: TRBV12-3/TRBV12-4; J gene: TRBJ1-2; clone size: medium-sized; CDR3 protein: CASSFGGYGYTF